This entry is about one T cell receptor beta chain. The repertoire was sequenced with immunoSEQ multiplex PCR; TCRdb's copy has only in-frame clones and lacks some. The sample records roughly 250,000 clones, 70% to 90% being singletons. This entry belongs to a study of blood T cell repertoires in COVID-19. Whole-study context: Samples of COVID-19 (acute and convalescent) were obtained from the United States, Italy and Spain.

J was trimmed by 3 bases and V by 2 bases; bases with no gene match: 6. The CDR3 is made up of 15 amino acids. From germline, CDR1 is SGHDN and CDR2 FVKESK. The V and J genes are TRBV14 and TRBJ1-1; 7 nucleotides line up with TRBD1. Sequencing was done on a sample of peripheral blood. The TCR was taken from a middle-aged woman who had recovered from COVID-19. In DNA, the CDR3 is TGTGCCAGCAGCCAACTTCGGGACAGCCACACTGAAGCTTTCTTT. It translates to CASSQLRDSHTEAFF.